This T cell receptor (beta chain) was found in a study of radiotherapy plus CTLA-4 blockade in lung cancer. Study-wide context: Objective response was observed in more than 15% of patients, and disease control in 31%. Study-wide points: Early blood T cell clone dynamics reportedly forecast response best, with interferon-beta.

Repertoires were generated with immunoSEQ multiplex PCR, while TCRdb's copy carries only in-frame clones and drops some. The sample lists tens of thousands of clones, around 74% occurring once. This clone was counted only a few times. Its antigen remains unidentified. CDR1 and CDR2 (germline): LGHNA, YNFKEQ. CDR3 length: 15 residues. V was clipped by 0 bases and J by 2 bases; unmatched bases: 2. The TCR originated in a human donor with non-small cell lung cancer whose response to radiotherapy plus ipilimumab could not be evaluated. The rearrangement joins TRBV4-2 to TRBJ2-5, with 8 bases lining up with TRBD2. This sample comprised peripheral blood, obtained from a patient treated with radiotherapy plus ipilimumab. CDR3 sequence (DNA): TGTGCCAGCAGCCAAGAAACTAGCGGACAAGAGACCCAGTACTTC. Protein product: CASSQETSGQETQYF.